The rows below give T cell receptor beta chains drawn from one sample of a study of cytomegalovirus exposure and HLA in healthy donors. Data came from immunoSEQ multiplex PCR; TCRdb stores just in-frame clones and leaves some out. The sample lists roughly 150,000 clones, about 88% occurring once. The material sequenced was PBMCs. The receptors here all came from a man between 18 and 29 years old in good health and CMV-seropositive. Both conserved end residues are part of each CDR3. Each record gives: V gene, J gene, clone size, D gene, CDR3 protein, CDR3 DNA. The D gene is left open where the match is weak. A clone size is listed for some rows: how often the clone was seen (once, few, many), or a class if it is expanded.

v_gene: TRBV27; j_gene: TRBJ1-3; abundance: NA; d_gene: NA; CDR3aa: CASPRSSTIYF; CDR3nt: TGTGCCAGCCCGAGAAGTAGCACCATATATTTT
v_gene: TRBV5-1; j_gene: TRBJ2-5; abundance: NA; d_gene: NA; CDR3aa: CASSSLPGGAEQTQYF; CDR3nt: TGCGCCAGCAGCTCCTTGCCCGGCGGGGCTGAGCAGACCCAGTACTTC
v_gene: TRBV27; j_gene: TRBJ1-1; abundance: NA; d_gene: NA; CDR3aa: CASSVGRQGTEAFF; CDR3nt: TGTGCCAGCAGTGTTGGACGGCAGGGCACTGAAGCTTTCTTT
v_gene: TRBV18; j_gene: TRBJ2-3; abundance: NA; d_gene: TRBD1; CDR3aa: CASSPGTGGRTDTQYF; CDR3nt: TGTGCCAGCTCACCCGGGACAGGGGGGCGGACAGATACGCAGTATTTT
v_gene: TRBV2; j_gene: TRBJ2-2; abundance: NA; d_gene: NA; CDR3aa: CASSEGRSHTGELFF; CDR3nt: TGTGCCAGCAGTGAAGGCCGGAGTCACACCGGGGAGCTGTTTTTT
v_gene: TRBV11-2; j_gene: TRBJ1-1; abundance: NA; d_gene: TRBD1; CDR3aa: CASRSTGGWNTEAFF; CDR3nt: TGTGCCAGCAGGTCCACAGGGGGCTGGAACACTGAAGCTTTCTTT
v_gene: TRBV2; j_gene: TRBJ1-1; abundance: NA; d_gene: NA; CDR3aa: CASTDGGYYTEAFF; CDR3nt: TGTGCCAGCACCGACGGGGGATATTACACTGAAGCTTTCTTT
v_gene: TRBV2; j_gene: TRBJ2-7; abundance: NA; d_gene: NA; CDR3aa: CATSTGNYEQYF; CDR3nt: TGTGCCACCTCTACAGGGAACTACGAGCAGTACTTC
v_gene: TRBV10-3; j_gene: TRBJ2-3; abundance: NA; d_gene: NA; CDR3aa: CAIKRGSSTDTQYF; CDR3nt: TGTGCCATCAAAAGGGGGTCGAGCACAGATACGCAGTATTTT
v_gene: TRBV5-1; j_gene: TRBJ2-1; abundance: NA; d_gene: TRBD1; CDR3aa: CASSLWTGSTVEQFF; CDR3nt: TGCGCCAGCAGCTTGTGGACAGGGTCCACGGTCGAGCAGTTCTTC
v_gene: TRBV5-1; j_gene: TRBJ1-4; abundance: NA; d_gene: TRBD1; CDR3aa: CASSLEGQGWEKLFF; CDR3nt: TGCGCCAGCAGCTTGGAAGGACAGGGTTGGGAAAAACTGTTTTTT
v_gene: TRBV9; j_gene: TRBJ2-1; abundance: NA; d_gene: NA; CDR3aa: CASSPSAAEQFF; CDR3nt: TGTGCCAGCAGCCCCAGTGCGGCTGAGCAGTTCTTC
v_gene: TRBV5-4; j_gene: TRBJ2-3; abundance: NA; d_gene: TRBD2; CDR3aa: CASSLGGVAGGHTTRDTQYF; CDR3nt: TGTGCCAGCAGCTTGGGCGGGGTAGCGGGAGGGCACACCACCAGAGATACGCAGTATTTT
v_gene: TRBV27; j_gene: TRBJ1-1; abundance: once; d_gene: NA; CDR3aa: CASSLGLRGEAFF; CDR3nt: TGTGCCAGCAGTTTAGGTCTCAGGGGTGAAGCTTTCTTT
v_gene: TRBV7-6; j_gene: TRBJ1-5; abundance: NA; d_gene: NA; CDR3aa: CASSLGDSNQPQHF; CDR3nt: TGTGCCAGCAGCTTAGGAGATAGCAATCAGCCCCAGCATTTT
v_gene: TRBV7-6; j_gene: TRBJ2-7; abundance: NA; d_gene: TRBD2; CDR3aa: CASSLTSGIYEQYF; CDR3nt: TGTGCCAGCAGCTTGACTAGCGGGATCTACGAGCAGTACTTC
v_gene: TRBV27; j_gene: TRBJ1-2; abundance: NA; d_gene: NA; CDR3aa: CASSLLAGATYGYTF; CDR3nt: TGTGCCAGCAGCCTCCTTGCGGGTGCGACCTATGGCTACACCTTC
v_gene: TRBV6-1; j_gene: TRBJ2-6; abundance: NA; d_gene: TRBD2; CDR3aa: CASRPGGTGANVLTF; CDR3nt: TGTGCCAGCAGACCCGGGGGGACTGGGGCCAACGTCCTGACTTTC
v_gene: TRBV30; j_gene: TRBJ1-1; abundance: once; d_gene: NA; CDR3aa: CAWSIGRWDTEAFF; CDR3nt: TGTGCCTGGAGTATAGGGAGATGGGACACTGAAGCTTTCTTT
v_gene: TRBV5-1; j_gene: TRBJ2-5; abundance: NA; d_gene: TRBD1; CDR3aa: CASSLLDRGWETQYF; CDR3nt: TGCGCCAGCAGCTTGCTGGACAGGGGATGGGAGACCCAGTACTTC
v_gene: TRBV5-1; j_gene: TRBJ2-3; abundance: NA; d_gene: TRBD2; CDR3aa: CASSLTGGAGARTDTQYF; CDR3nt: TGCGCCAGCAGCCTGACGGGGGGAGCGGGGGCCCGCACAGATACGCAGTATTTT
v_gene: TRBV9; j_gene: TRBJ2-1; abundance: NA; d_gene: TRBD2; CDR3aa: CASSVGEGEQFF; CDR3nt: TGTGCCAGCAGCGTAGGGGAGGGGGAGCAGTTCTTC
v_gene: TRBV6-5; j_gene: TRBJ2-3; abundance: NA; d_gene: NA; CDR3aa: CASRESGTDTQYF; CDR3nt: TGTGCCAGCAGGGAGTCTGGCACAGATACGCAGTATTTT
v_gene: TRBV12-5; j_gene: TRBJ2-7; abundance: NA; d_gene: TRBD2; CDR3aa: CASASAGGSASYEQYF; CDR3nt: TGTGCTAGTGCCTCAGCGGGAGGGTCCGCAAGTTACGAGCAGTACTTC
v_gene: TRBV2; j_gene: TRBJ2-1; abundance: NA; d_gene: TRBD1; CDR3aa: CASRSTGVEQFF; CDR3nt: TGTGCCAGCAGGTCGACAGGGGTTGAGCAGTTCTTC
v_gene: TRBV6-5; j_gene: TRBJ1-2; abundance: NA; d_gene: NA; CDR3aa: CASRRGRGYTF; CDR3nt: TGTGCCAGCAGACGAGGTAGAGGCTACACCTTC
v_gene: TRBV10-3; j_gene: TRBJ1-3; abundance: NA; d_gene: TRBD1; CDR3aa: CAISASRGLSNTIYF; CDR3nt: TGTGCCATCAGTGCGTCCAGGGGGCTCTCGAACACCATATATTTT
v_gene: TRBV18; j_gene: TRBJ1-4; abundance: NA; d_gene: NA; CDR3aa: CASSSPDVWGGTNEKLFF; CDR3nt: TGTGCCAGCTCATCGCCGGATGTATGGGGAGGAACTAATGAAAAACTGTTTTTT
v_gene: TRBV7-9; j_gene: TRBJ2-7; abundance: NA; d_gene: NA; CDR3aa: CASSPTTGIFYEQYF; CDR3nt: TGTGCCAGCAGCCCTACCACAGGTATTTTCTACGAGCAGTACTTC
v_gene: TRBV7-3; j_gene: TRBJ1-1; abundance: NA; d_gene: NA; CDR3aa: CASSQGQNTEAFF; CDR3nt: TGTGCCAGCAGCCAAGGACAGAACACTGAAGCTTTCTTT
v_gene: TRBV5-1; j_gene: TRBJ2-3; abundance: NA; d_gene: TRBD2; CDR3aa: CASCPSQREIDTQYF; CDR3nt: TGCGCCAGCTGTCCGAGCCAGCGGGAAATAGATACGCAGTATTTT
v_gene: TRBV27; j_gene: TRBJ1-1; abundance: NA; d_gene: NA; CDR3aa: CASSFSGGWTEAFF; CDR3nt: TGTGCCAGCAGTTTCTCCGGGGGTTGGACTGAAGCTTTCTTT
v_gene: TRBV29-1; j_gene: TRBJ2-3; abundance: NA; d_gene: TRBD1; CDR3aa: CSVDTGGTDTQYF; CDR3nt: TGCAGCGTTGATACAGGGGGGACAGATACGCAGTATTTT
v_gene: TRBV19; j_gene: TRBJ2-1; abundance: NA; d_gene: TRBD2; CDR3aa: CASSILYAGVGNEQFF; CDR3nt: TGTGCCAGTAGTATACTGTACGCGGGAGTAGGCAATGAGCAGTTCTTC
v_gene: TRBV9; j_gene: TRBJ2-1; abundance: NA; d_gene: TRBD2; CDR3aa: CASSLRSGRYNEQFF; CDR3nt: TGTGCCAGCAGCCTAAGAAGCGGGAGATACAATGAGCAGTTCTTC
v_gene: TRBV27; j_gene: TRBJ2-7; abundance: NA; d_gene: NA; CDR3aa: CASQNRLSSYEQYF; CDR3nt: TGTGCCAGCCAAAACAGATTAAGCTCCTACGAGCAGTACTTC
v_gene: TRBV11-1; j_gene: TRBJ2-7; abundance: NA; d_gene: TRBD2; CDR3aa: CASSSGRTTGTSGSYEQYF; CDR3nt: TGTGCCAGCAGCTCGGGCCGCACGACCGGGACTAGCGGCTCCTACGAGCAGTACTTC
v_gene: TRBV4-1; j_gene: TRBJ2-1; abundance: NA; d_gene: TRBD2; CDR3aa: CASSQETSGSLDEQFF; CDR3nt: TGCGCCAGCAGCCAAGAGACTAGCGGGAGTCTCGATGAGCAGTTCTTC
v_gene: TRBV7-9; j_gene: TRBJ1-5; abundance: few; d_gene: NA; CDR3aa: CASSNSPNKPQHF; CDR3nt: TGTGCCAGCAGCAATTCCCCAAACAAGCCCCAGCATTTT
v_gene: TRBV6-5; j_gene: TRBJ1-6; abundance: few; d_gene: TRBD1; CDR3aa: CASRDRNSPLHF; CDR3nt: TGTGCCAGCAGGGACAGGAATTCACCCCTCCACTTT
v_gene: TRBV5-6; j_gene: TRBJ1-1; abundance: NA; d_gene: NA; CDR3aa: CASSLDRLNTEAFF; CDR3nt: TGTGCCAGCAGCTTGGACAGACTGAACACTGAAGCTTTCTTT
v_gene: TRBV5-1; j_gene: TRBJ2-7; abundance: NA; d_gene: TRBD1; CDR3aa: CASSLQDRGTWADYEQYF; CDR3nt: TGCGCCAGCAGCTTGCAAGACAGGGGGACCTGGGCCGACTACGAGCAGTACTTC
v_gene: TRBV11-2; j_gene: TRBJ2-2; abundance: NA; d_gene: NA; CDR3aa: CASSSRNPTSNTGELFF; CDR3nt: TGTGCCAGCAGCTCGAGAAATCCAACCTCGAACACCGGGGAGCTGTTTTTT
v_gene: TRBV7-2; j_gene: TRBJ2-7; abundance: NA; d_gene: NA; CDR3aa: CASSFGGALRYEQYF; CDR3nt: TGTGCCAGCAGCTTCGGAGGGGCTCTTCGATACGAGCAGTACTTC
v_gene: TRBV7-8; j_gene: TRBJ2-5; abundance: NA; d_gene: TRBD1; CDR3aa: CASNSRGLGLSGETQYF; CDR3nt: TGTGCCAGCAACTCAAGGGGGCTCGGACTGAGTGGTGAGACCCAGTACTTC
v_gene: TRBV27; j_gene: TRBJ2-7; abundance: NA; d_gene: NA; CDR3aa: CASSLKPLLSSYEQYF; CDR3nt: TGTGCCAGCAGTTTAAAACCGCTACTTAGCTCCTACGAGCAGTACTTC
v_gene: TRBV5-6; j_gene: TRBJ1-4; abundance: NA; d_gene: NA; CDR3aa: CASSRFDRPNEKLFF; CDR3nt: TGTGCCAGCAGCCGATTTGACAGACCTAATGAAAAACTGTTTTTT
v_gene: TRBV10-3; j_gene: TRBJ1-2; abundance: NA; d_gene: NA; CDR3aa: CAISESNSANYGYTF; CDR3nt: TGTGCCATCAGTGAGTCGAACAGTGCTAACTATGGCTACACCTTC
v_gene: TRBV11-3; j_gene: TRBJ2-1; abundance: NA; d_gene: NA; CDR3aa: CASSPLSNEQFF; CDR3nt: TGTGCCAGCAGCCCACTAAGCAATGAGCAGTTCTTC
v_gene: TRBV21-1; j_gene: TRBJ2-3; abundance: NA; d_gene: NA; CDR3aa: CASRPRLVDTQYF; CDR3nt: TGTGCCAGCAGGCCTCGACTGGTAGATACGCAGTATTTT
v_gene: TRBV19; j_gene: TRBJ1-2; abundance: NA; d_gene: TRBD1; CDR3aa: CASSTTGDYGYTF; CDR3nt: TGTGCCAGTAGTACCACAGGGGACTATGGCTACACCTTC
v_gene: TRBV10-3; j_gene: TRBJ1-2; abundance: NA; d_gene: TRBD1; CDR3aa: CAISGDSEGYTF; CDR3nt: TGTGCCATCAGTGGGGACAGCGAAGGCTACACCTTC
v_gene: TRBV11-2; j_gene: TRBJ2-7; abundance: NA; d_gene: TRBD1; CDR3aa: CASSLDSRTGGPYEQYF; CDR3nt: TGTGCCAGCAGCTTAGATTCCCGGACAGGGGGTCCCTACGAGCAGTACTTC
v_gene: TRBV7-3; j_gene: TRBJ2-1; abundance: NA; d_gene: NA; CDR3aa: CASSLTTRVNEQFF; CDR3nt: TGTGCCAGCAGCTTAACAACGAGGGTAAATGAGCAGTTCTTC
v_gene: TRBV4-1; j_gene: TRBJ2-3; abundance: NA; d_gene: TRBD2; CDR3aa: CASSRGLAGEGDTQYF; CDR3nt: TGCGCCAGCAGCCGGGGACTAGCGGGAGAGGGGGATACGCAGTATTTT
v_gene: TRBV30; j_gene: TRBJ1-6; abundance: NA; d_gene: NA; CDR3aa: CAWSRGESYNSPLHF; CDR3nt: TGTGCCTGGAGTCGTGGGGAGTCCTATAATTCACCCCTCCACTTT
v_gene: TRBV12-1; j_gene: TRBJ2-7; abundance: NA; d_gene: NA; CDR3aa: CASSRLRDEQYF; CDR3nt: TGTGCCAGCAGCCGACTCAGGGACGAGCAGTACTTC
v_gene: TRBV6-1; j_gene: TRBJ1-2; abundance: NA; d_gene: NA; CDR3aa: CASSEVLQDNYGYTF; CDR3nt: TGTGCCAGCAGTGAAGTTTTGCAGGATAACTATGGCTACACCTTC
v_gene: TRBV15; j_gene: TRBJ1-2; abundance: few; d_gene: NA; CDR3aa: CATSSGGNYGYTF; CDR3nt: TGTGCCACCAGCAGTGGAGGTAACTATGGCTACACCTTC